Following are 3 T cell receptor beta chains from one sample sequenced in a study of blood T cell repertoires in COVID-19. Sequenced by immunoSEQ multiplex PCR; TCRdb stores in-frame clones only, minus some. The sample has some 110,000 clones; more than 60% are singletons. Sequencing was carried out using peripheral blood. All receptors derive from an older man with acute or convalescent COVID-19.

This chain links TRBV7-3 with TRBJ1-2; 11 nucleotides agree with TRBD1. The CDR3 is 15 residues long. The V gene end was trimmed by 5 bases and the J gene end by 6 bases; junction bases not matched to a gene: 8. Germline V CDR1 and CDR2: SGHTA, FQGTGA. CDR3 coding DNA: TGTGCCAGCAGCGACCGCCGGACAGGGGGCGATGGCTACACCTTC. It is translated as CASSDRRTGGDGYTF.

This sequence joins TRBV15 and TRBJ2-7, with 7 nucleotides matching TRBD2. J gave up 4 bases and V 3 bases, and 12 bases lay outside the gene matches. Germline CDR1 LNHNV, CDR2 YYDKDF (reference sequence). This CDR3 region has 16 residues. DNA for the CDR3: TGTGCCACCAGCAGTGCCCGGGGAGGGCAGGGATACGAGCAGTACTTC. Translation gives CATSSARGGQGYEQYF.

J is TRBJ2-5 and V is TRBV3-1 (or the pseudogene TRBV3-2), with D perhaps TRBD2 (6 bases). V lost 0 bases to trimming and J lost 5 bases, with 16 bases between them. Germline CDR1 reads LGHDT; CDR2 reads YNNKEL (reference sequence). CDR3 length: 16 residues. The CDR3, as DNA: TGTGCCAGCAGCCAAGATCGTCTAGCGTTCCACGAGACCCAGTACTTC. It codes for CASSQDRLAFHETQYF.